The 5 T cell receptor beta chains below come from one sample, sequenced in a study of blood T cell repertoires in COVID-19. Profiling relied on immunoSEQ multiplex PCR, and the TCRdb table lists in-frame clones only, not all of them. The table records around 250,000 clones, approximately 89% of them present only once. Sequenced material: peripheral blood. Receptor source: a man aged 35 to 55 with active or convalescent COVID-19.

This clone was seen once. V and J are TRBV13 and TRBJ2-1, with 10 bases that match TRBD1. With 3 bases clipped from V and 14 bases from J, the junction kept 7 bases outside the gene matches. CDR1 PRHDT and CDR2 FYEKMQ come from the germline V gene (reference sequence). The CDR3 has 13 residues. As DNA, the CDR3 is TGTGCCAGCAGCTTCCGACAGGGGGCGCGGGAGTTCTTC. It codes for CASSFRQGAREFF.

The chain has TRBV7-9 and TRBJ2-1; 10 bases map to TRBD1. Losses at the gene ends were 5 bases for V and 15 bases for J; bases not matched to a gene: 7. The CDR3 length is 12 residues. The germline V gene has CDR1 SEHNR and CDR2 FQNEAQ (reference sequence). The chain's CDR3 is CASSLTGGVRFF. CDR3 nucleotide sequence: TGTGCCAGCAGCCTGACAGGGGGCGTGAGGTTCTTC.

CDR3 in amino acids: CASSPTGTTFNQPQHF. CDR3 coding DNA: TGTGCCAGCAGCCCGACCGGGACAACTTTCAATCAGCCCCAGCATTTT. The chain has TRBV3-1 (or the pseudogene TRBV3-2) and TRBJ1-5; a weak D match, TRBD1 (6 bases). V dropped 4 bases and J dropped 3 bases, with 16 bases sitting between them. Germline V gene data show CDR1 as LGHDT and CDR2 as YNNKEL (reference sequence). The CDR3 loop spans 16 amino acids.

With regard to this clone: The sample contains more than one DNA sequence encoding this CDR3. The chain employs TRBV5-1 and TRBJ2-7, with TRBD1 matching over 9 bases. V trimming: 4 bases; J trimming: 2 bases; junction bases outside the gene matches: 7. Germline V lookup: CDR1 SGHRS, CDR2 YFSETQ. This CDR3 comprises 15 residues. CDR3 region: CASSLAGTGTYEQYF. The CDR3 nucleotides read TGCGCCAGCAGCCTTGCCGGGACAGGGACCTACGAGCAGTACTTC. Full variable domain (missing parts from reference TRBV5-1 and TRBJ2-7): KAGVTQTPRYLIKTRGQQVTLSCSPISGHRSVSWYQQTPGQGLQFLFEYFSETQRNKGNFPGRFSGRQFSNSRSEMNVSTLELGDSALYLCASSLAGTGTYEQYFGPGTRLTVT.

The V and J genes are TRBV2 and TRBJ1-4, with D uncertain. V gave up 4 bases and J gave up 7 bases, with 7 bases separating them. The CDR3 covers 12 residues. Looked up from germline, CDR1 is SNHLY and CDR2 is FYNNEI. This CDR3 is CASSVRGEKLFF. DNA for the CDR3: TGTGCCAGCAGTGTGCGGGGTGAAAAACTGTTTTTT.